This T cell receptor (beta chain) is from a study of blood T cell repertoires in COVID-19. The ends lost 11 bases at V and 0 bases at J; junction bases unmatched: 6. CDR1 and CDR2 (germline): ENHRY, SYGVKD. The CDR3 consists of 14 residues. Profiled with immunoSEQ multiplex PCR; TCRdb holds only in-frame clones, not every one. This table holds 250,000 to 400,000 clones, 75% to 90% found once. The TCR sequence derives from a woman in her 30s who had been exposed to COVID-19. The genes are TRBV10-3 and TRBJ2-2, with 7 nucleotides matching TRBD1. Sequencing was done on a sample of PBMCs or T cells enriched from blood (not recorded which). CDR3 region: CAAQGPANTGELFF. The CDR3 DNA is TGTGCCGCACAGGGGCCCGCGAACACCGGGGAGCTGTTTTTT.